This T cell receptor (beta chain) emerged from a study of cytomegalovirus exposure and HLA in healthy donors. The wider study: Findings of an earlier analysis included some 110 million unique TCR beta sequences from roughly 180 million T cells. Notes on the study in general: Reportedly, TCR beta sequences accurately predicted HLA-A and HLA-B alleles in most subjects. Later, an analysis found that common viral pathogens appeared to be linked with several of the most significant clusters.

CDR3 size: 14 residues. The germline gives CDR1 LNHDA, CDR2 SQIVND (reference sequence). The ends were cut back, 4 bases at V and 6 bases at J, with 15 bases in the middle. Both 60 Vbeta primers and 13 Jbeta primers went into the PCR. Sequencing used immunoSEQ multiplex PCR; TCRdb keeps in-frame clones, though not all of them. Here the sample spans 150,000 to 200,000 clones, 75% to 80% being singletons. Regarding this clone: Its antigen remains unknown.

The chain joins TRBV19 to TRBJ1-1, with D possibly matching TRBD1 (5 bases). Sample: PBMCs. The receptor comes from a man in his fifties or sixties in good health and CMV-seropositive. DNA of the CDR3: TGTGCCAGTAGTACGGGGGGTTCTACGGCTGAAGCTTTCTTT. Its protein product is CASSTGGSTAEAFF.